This TCR beta chain was profiled in a study of shared clonotypes between healthy human individuals. General study findings and limits: It was the non-shared clonotypes that had lower generation probabilities than clonotypes shared by all four donors. Sequencing of the sorted subsets was shown by rarefaction to be incomplete despite large depth.

None of the donors, who were healthy HIV-negative adults, had recently had acute infections or vaccinations. Investigators divided CD4+ cells into CD45RA+ naive and CD45RA-negative memory subsets. This clone is a singleton in its sample. Its antigen is still unknown. This CDR3 region has 12 residues. Germline-derived CDR1 and CDR2 are SQVTM and ANQGSEA. Trimming took 5 bases from V and 4 from J, leaving 11 bases between them. Assay: immunoSEQ multiplex PCR; the TCRdb copy retains only in-frame clones and omits some. In the table there are some 1.5 million clones, approximately 98% of which are singletons.

This sequence originates from a man aged 25-45 years in good health. The sequencing sample was made of naive CD4+ T cells sorted from blood. The sample's subset: CD45RA+ positively selected. The chain employs TRBV29-1 and TRBJ1-2; no clear D gene. Here the CDR3 DNA reads TGCAGCGTTTTCGGGAGCCTCTATGGCTACACCTTC. This encodes CSVFGSLYGYTF. The variable domain in full, with the rest retrieved from reference TRBV29-1 and TRBJ1-2, is SAVISQKPSRDICQRGTSLTIQCQVDSQVTMMFWYRQQPGQSLTLIATANQGSEATYESGFVIDKFPISRPNLTFSTLTVSNMSPEDSSIYLCSVFGSLYGYTFGSGTRLTVV.